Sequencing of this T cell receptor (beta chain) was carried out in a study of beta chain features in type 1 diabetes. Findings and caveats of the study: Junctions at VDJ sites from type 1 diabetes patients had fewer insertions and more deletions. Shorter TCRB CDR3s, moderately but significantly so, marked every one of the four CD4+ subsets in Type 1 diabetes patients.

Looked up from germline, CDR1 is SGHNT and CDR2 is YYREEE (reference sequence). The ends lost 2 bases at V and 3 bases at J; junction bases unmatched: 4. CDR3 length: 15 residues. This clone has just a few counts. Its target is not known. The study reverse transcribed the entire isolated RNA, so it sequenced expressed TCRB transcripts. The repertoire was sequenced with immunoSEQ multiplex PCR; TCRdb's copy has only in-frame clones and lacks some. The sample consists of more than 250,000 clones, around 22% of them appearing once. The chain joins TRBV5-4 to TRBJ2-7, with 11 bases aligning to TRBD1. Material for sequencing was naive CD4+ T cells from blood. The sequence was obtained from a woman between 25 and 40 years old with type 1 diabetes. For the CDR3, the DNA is TGTGCCAGCAGCTTCTGGGACAGGGGGAGCTACGAGCAGTACTTC. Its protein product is CASSFWDRGSYEQYF.